The 13 T cell receptor beta chains reported below all come from one sample, sequenced in a study of blood T cell repertoires in COVID-19. Assay: immunoSEQ multiplex PCR; the TCRdb copy retains only in-frame clones and omits some. The data hold around 150,000 clones, with over 60% observed a single time. Material for sequencing was PBMCs or T cells enriched from blood (not recorded which). The origin of the receptors is a woman between 45 and 65 years old who had recovered from COVID-19.

The rearrangement joins TRBV27 to TRBJ1-2; a possible D gene is TRBD1 (5 bases). The CDR3 is 14 amino acids. V was trimmed by 2 bases and J by 3 bases, leaving 10 bases between them. The germline V gene encodes CDR1 MNHEY and CDR2 SMNVEV (reference sequence). The CDR3 DNA follows: TGTGCCAGCAGTTTAACCCAGGGATACTATGGCTACACCTTC. It translates to CASSLTQGYYGYTF.

The chain uses TRBV7-8 and TRBJ1-5; D uncertain. V dropped 1 base and J dropped 4 bases, with 8 bases sitting between them. Per the germline V gene, CDR1 is SGHVS and CDR2 is FQNEAQ. This CDR3 spans 14 amino acids. CDR3 sequence (DNA): TGTGCCAGCAGCTTAGGCGGAGGGAATCAGCCCCAGCATTTT. Residues: CASSLGGGNQPQHF.

This clone was seen only once. This chain uses TRBV28 with TRBJ2-3; 11 bases fit TRBD2. In germline, CDR1 is MDHEN, CDR2 SYDVKM. This CDR3 contains 17 residues. Trimming took 2 bases from V and 2 from J; bases not matched to a gene: 6. The CDR3 is CASSLSPSGRITDTQYF. CDR3 sequence (DNA): TGTGCCAGCAGTTTAAGCCCTAGCGGGAGGATCACAGATACGCAGTATTTT.

The V call is TRBV27, the J call TRBJ2-7, with 7 bases lining up with TRBD1. This CDR3 has 14 residues. The germline V gene encodes CDR1 MNHEY and CDR2 SMNVEV (reference sequence). The ends lost 6 bases at V and 2 bases at J; junction bases unmatched: 7. CDR3 nucleotides: TGTGCCAGCAGCCCCGGGACAGTGGCCTACGAGCAGTACTTC. Its protein is CASSPGTVAYEQYF.

This chain connects TRBV19 to TRBJ1-5; 7 bases agree with TRBD1. V lost 1 base, J lost 3 bases, and 12 bases stayed unmatched. CDR1 is LNHDA, CDR2 SQIVND, per germline (reference sequence). CDR3 size: 18 residues. The CDR3 bases are TGTGCCAGTAGTATAGCGCCCACGACAGGGATCCACAATCAGCCCCAGCATTTT. Translation: CASSIAPTTGIHNQPQHF.

J is TRBJ2-7 and V is TRBV4-1; 7 nucleotides align to TRBD1. This CDR3 has 17 residues. The trim removed 0 bases at V and 3 bases at J, leaving 11 bases unmatched. Germline V gene data show CDR1 as MGHRA and CDR2 as YSYEKL. CDR3 sequence reads: CASSQEGFRDRDYEQYF. CDR3 DNA sequence: TGCGCCAGCAGCCAAGAGGGTTTCCGGGACAGAGACTACGAGCAGTACTTC.

The chain employs TRBV6-5 and TRBJ1-2, with 8 nucleotides matching TRBD1. The CDR3 is made up of 15 amino acids. Losses at the gene ends were 6 bases for V and 2 bases for J; bases not matched to a gene: 8. Germline V gene sequence: CDR1 MNHEY, CDR2 SVGAGI. This CDR3 reads CASRPSRDRNYGYTF. Written as DNA, the CDR3 is TGTGCCAGCAGACCCAGCCGGGACAGGAACTATGGCTACACCTTC.

In this sample, this clone turned up once. This sequence joins TRBV11-3 and TRBJ1-3; D is ambiguous. The length of the CDR3 is 14 residues. V lost 2 bases to trimming and J lost 0 bases, with 5 bases between them. Germline V CDR1 and CDR2: SGHNT, YENEEA. CDR3 residues: CASSLQSSGNTIYF. DNA for the CDR3: TGTGCCAGCAGCTTACAGTCCTCTGGAAACACCATATATTTT.

This clone is a singleton in its sample. The chain joins TRBV5-1 to TRBJ1-5, with D perhaps TRBD1 (5 bases). Germline-derived CDR1 and CDR2 are SGHRS and YFSETQ. Trimming pared 3 bases from V and 5 bases from J, leaving 15 bases between. The CDR3 is 15 residues long. CDR3 amino acids: CASSSGGREDQPQHF. The CDR3 region has the DNA TGCGCCAGCAGCTCCGGGGGAAGGGAGGATCAGCCCCAGCATTTT.

This chain joins TRBV7-9 and TRBJ1-1, with 11 bases aligning to TRBD1. CDR1 SEHNR and CDR2 FQNEAQ come from the germline V gene (reference sequence). V dropped 4 bases and J dropped 2; count of bases not matched to a gene: 0. This CDR3 is built from 14 residues. The CDR3 protein is CASSWTGGNTEAFF. Here the CDR3 DNA reads TGTGCCAGCAGCTGGACAGGGGGCAACACTGAAGCTTTCTTT. The full variable domain, completed using reference TRBV7-9 and TRBJ1-1, is DTGVSQNPRHKITKRGQNVTFRCDPISEHNRLYWYRQTLGQGPEFLTYFQNEAQLEKSRLLSDRFSAERPKGSFSTLEIQRTEQGDSAMYLCASSWTGGNTEAFFGQGTRLTVV.

This clone has a single count. The V and J genes are TRBV11-2 and TRBJ2-7; 8 nucleotides agree with TRBD2. Germline CDR1 SGHAT, CDR2 FQNNGV. After removal of 2 bases from V and 5 bases from J, the junction contained 8 bases not matched to a gene. CDR3 length equals 15 residues. The CDR3 DNA is TGTGCCAGCAGCTTATGGGAGCGGGAGAGCGACGAGCAGTACTTC. It is translated as CASSLWERESDEQYF.

CDR3 bases: TGTGCCAGCAGCCTACTGAGCGGGGAGGTAGAGACCCAGTACTTC. Translation: CASSLLSGEVETQYF. This rearrangement joins TRBV14 to TRBJ2-5, with 7 bases aligning to TRBD2. V lost 4 bases, J lost 4 bases, and 9 bases stayed unmatched. The length of the CDR3 is 15 residues. Germline V CDR1 and CDR2: SGHDN, FVKESK.

Concerning this clone: Other DNA sequences from this sample encode an identical CDR3 as well. The chain combines TRBV5-1 with TRBJ2-7; 9 bases align to TRBD1. Trimming removed 4 bases from V and 4 bases from J; junction bases left unmatched: 6. Per the germline V gene, CDR1 is SGHRS and CDR2 is YFSETQ. The CDR3 contains 14 residues. The CDR3 DNA sequence: TGCGCCAGCAGCGACGGGACAGGGAGGTACGAGCAGTACTTC. Translated: CASSDGTGRYEQYF. The full variable domain, rest sourced from reference TRBV5-1 and TRBJ2-7, is KAGVTQTPRYLIKTRGQQVTLSCSPISGHRSVSWYQQTPGQGLQFLFEYFSETQRNKGNFPGRFSGRQFSNSRSEMNVSTLELGDSALYLCASSDGTGRYEQYFGPGTRLTVT.